This TCR beta chain was identified during a study of T cells in localized non-small cell lung cancer. Clones were sequenced by immunoSEQ multiplex PCR, and TCRdb holds only the in-frame ones, with some missing. The table lists some 30,000 clones, less than 80% of them singletons. Trimming removed 0 bases from V and 2 bases from J; junction bases left unmatched: 8. From germline, CDR1 is LGHNA and CDR2 YNFKEQ. The CDR3 is made up of 19 amino acids. This clonotype was obtained from a male donor at least 60 years old with stage II squamous cell lung carcinoma. This rearrangement joins TRBV4-2 to TRBJ1-4; 11 bases align to TRBD1. The input for sequencing was peripheral blood, taken before any cancer treatment. Here the CDR3 reads CASSQDQDRGRYTNEKLFF. CDR3 nucleotide sequence: TGTGCCAGCAGCCAAGATCAGGACAGGGGGCGATACACTAATGAAAAACTGTTTTTT.